This TCR beta chain was captured by sequencing in a study of shared clonotypes between healthy human individuals. This clone was detected once. A read error may account for a junction end that differs from germline. The CDR3 contains 14 residues. Germline V gene data show CDR1 as ENHRY and CDR2 as SYGVKD. Sorted-subset replicate PCRs used around 200 ng of genomic DNA. This amount corresponded to tens of thousands of T cell genomes. Some clones are missing from TCRdb's copy, which holds only in-frame ones; the method was immunoSEQ multiplex PCR. The sample comprises 950,000 to 1,200,000 clones, 60% to 80% of which are singletons, and approximately 0.9% rests with the top ten.

This sequence joins TRBV10-3 and TRBJ1-1, with 11 bases lining up with TRBD1. Sequencing was performed on memory CD4+ T cells from PBMCs. This sample's subset: CD45RA-negative fraction. The sequence was collected from a young man in good health. Some clones in this sample may be carry-over from other donors' samples. The CDR3 DNA is TGTGCCAACAGTAGGGACAGGGGGTCTACTGAAGCTTTCTTT. This sequence encodes CANSRDRGSTEAFF.